This T cell receptor beta chain originates from a study of shared clonotypes between healthy human individuals. The CDR3 sequence is 15 residues long. Germline loops: CDR1 SGHAT, CDR2 FQNNGV. V was trimmed by 5 bases and J by 2 bases, leaving 16 bases between them. On this clone itself: Antigen unknown.

Researchers ran the assay at a deep level. The assay was immunoSEQ multiplex PCR, and TCRdb's table has in-frame clones only and misses some. The sample includes about 2 million clones, approximately 94% of them seen just once. Whole-study results and caveats: Blood was the sole source, and tissue repertoires probably differ. Four donors shared approximately 5% of their naive CD4 clonotypes. A generally larger estimated richness was seen in naive subsets than in memory subsets.

As defined, naive CD8 cells were CD45RO-negative and positively selected for CCR7, with terminally differentiated effector memory CD45RA+ cells excluded. The specimen was naive CD8+ T cells sorted from blood. This TCR was sampled from a man between 18 and 35 years old in good health. The chain couples TRBV11-2 to TRBJ2-7; D is tentatively TRBD1 or TRBD2 (5 bases each). CDR3 DNA sequence: TGTGCCAGCAGCCCCCTACTGGGGGATACCTACGAGCAGTACTTC. This codes for CASSPLLGDTYEQYF.